A selection of T cell receptor beta chains follows, all from one sample in a study of response to subunit inactivated influenza vaccine. TCRdb reanalysed the RT-PCR reads using MiXCR and keeps one entry per CDR3 protein. The repertoire has a few hundred thousand distinct CDR3 sequences, approximately 20% of them found once; the top ten carry about a tenth. The sequences come from PBMCs from blood, collected approximately 20 months after vaccination. These receptors were obtained from a man aged 50 to 69 who received an inactivated influenza vaccine. Both conserved end residues are part of each CDR3. A D gene is named only where the DNA matches it firmly. Expanded clones are given a class, and other clones once, few, many or no size at all.

cdr3_aa: CASSPESAGGGYEQYF
cdr3_nt: TGTGCCAGCAGCCCCGAGTCAGCGGGAGGTGGTTACGAGCAGTACTTC
clone_size: NA
d_call: TRBD2
j_call: TRBJ2-7
v_call: TRBV4-2

cdr3_aa: CAISRGDEQYF
cdr3_nt: TGTGCCATCAGTAGAGGAGACGAGCAGTACTTC
clone_size: NA
d_call: NA
j_call: TRBJ2-7
v_call: TRBV10-3

cdr3_aa: CASSQDYGYTF
cdr3_nt: TGTGCCAGCAGTCAGGACTATGGCTACACCTTC
clone_size: many
d_call: NA
j_call: TRBJ1-2
v_call: TRBV12-3/TRBV12-4

cdr3_aa: CASTLTGAAEAFF
cdr3_nt: TGTGCCAGCACCCTAACTGGGGCAGCCGAAGCTTTCTTT
clone_size: few
d_call: NA
j_call: TRBJ1-1
v_call: TRBV12-3/TRBV12-4

cdr3_aa: CASSPRQGPPDGYTF
cdr3_nt: TGTGCCAGCTCACCCCGGCAGGGGCCCCCGGACGGCTACACCTTC
clone_size: NA
d_call: NA
j_call: TRBJ1-2
v_call: TRBV18

cdr3_aa: CASSQGQGPYNEQFF
cdr3_nt: TGTGCCAGCAGCCAGGGACAGGGACCCTACAATGAGCAGTTCTTC
clone_size: few
d_call: TRBD1
j_call: TRBJ2-1
v_call: TRBV14

cdr3_aa: CASSGPGLATPYEQYF
cdr3_nt: TGTGCCAGCAGTGGACCGGGACTAGCGACCCCCTACGAGCAGTACTTC
clone_size: few
d_call: TRBD2
j_call: TRBJ2-7
v_call: TRBV6-1

cdr3_aa: CATSRRGTGELFF
cdr3_nt: TGTGCCACCAGCAGAAGGGGGACCGGGGAGCTGTTTTTT
clone_size: few
d_call: NA
j_call: TRBJ2-2
v_call: TRBV15

cdr3_aa: CASSPRTGGINQPQHF
cdr3_nt: TGTGCCAGCAGCCCCCGGACAGGGGGCATCAATCAGCCCCAGCATTTT
clone_size: NA
d_call: TRBD1
j_call: TRBJ1-5
v_call: TRBV7-2

cdr3_aa: CSVGARDRDRQFF
cdr3_nt: TGCAGCGTGGGGGCCCGGGACAGGGATCGGCAGTTCTTC
clone_size: NA
d_call: TRBD1
j_call: TRBJ2-1
v_call: TRBV29-1

cdr3_aa: CASSFTKETQYF
cdr3_nt: TGTGCCAGCAGCTTTACAAAAGAGACCCAGTACTTC
clone_size: few
d_call: NA
j_call: TRBJ2-5
v_call: TRBV7-9

cdr3_aa: CASGRELEQYF
cdr3_nt: TGTGCCAGCGGCAGGGAGTTGGAGCAGTACTTC
clone_size: few
d_call: NA
j_call: TRBJ2-7
v_call: TRBV28

cdr3_aa: CASSQVLTEVGYTF
cdr3_nt: TGCGCCAGCAGCCAAGTCCTTACCGAGGTGGGCTACACCTTC
clone_size: NA
d_call: NA
j_call: TRBJ1-2
v_call: TRBV4-3

cdr3_aa: CASSLEGAGEKLFF
cdr3_nt: TGCGCCAGCAGTCTGGAGGGGGCAGGTGAAAAACTGTTTTTT
clone_size: few
d_call: TRBD1
j_call: TRBJ1-4
v_call: TRBV5-1

cdr3_aa: CASSEPGLAGVTTEDEQYF
cdr3_nt: TGTGCCAGCAGTGAACCGGGACTAGCGGGAGTTACGACCGAGGACGAGCAGTACTTC
clone_size: NA
d_call: TRBD2
j_call: TRBJ2-7
v_call: TRBV2

cdr3_aa: CSARDSRRDNEQFF
cdr3_nt: TGCAGTGCTAGGGACTCTAGAAGAGACAATGAGCAGTTCTTC
clone_size: NA
d_call: NA
j_call: TRBJ2-1
v_call: TRBV20-1

cdr3_aa: CASRNRGRDNEKLFF
cdr3_nt: TGCGCCAGCAGAAACAGGGGGCGGGATAATGAAAAACTGTTTTTT
clone_size: few
d_call: TRBD1
j_call: TRBJ1-4
v_call: TRBV5-1

cdr3_aa: CASSLGYMIRGIPNYGYTF
cdr3_nt: TGTGCCAGCAGTTTAGGGTATATGATTCGGGGGATCCCTAACTATGGCTACACCTTC
clone_size: NA
d_call: NA
j_call: TRBJ1-2
v_call: TRBV12-3/TRBV12-4

cdr3_aa: CASSTVSNQPQHF
cdr3_nt: TGCGCCAGCAGCACAGTTAGCAATCAGCCCCAGCATTTT
clone_size: NA
d_call: NA
j_call: TRBJ1-5
v_call: TRBV5-1

cdr3_aa: CASSHSIEMEAFF
cdr3_nt: TGTGCCAGCAGTCATTCTATTGAGATGGAGGCTTTCTTT
clone_size: many
d_call: NA
j_call: TRBJ1-1
v_call: TRBV12-3/TRBV12-4

cdr3_aa: CASSSSGRARNEQFF
cdr3_nt: TGTGCCAGCAGTTCGAGCGGGAGGGCCCGCAATGAGCAGTTCTTC
clone_size: NA
d_call: TRBD2
j_call: TRBJ2-1
v_call: TRBV28

cdr3_aa: CASSAGTGLNQPQHF
cdr3_nt: TGTGCCAGCAGCGCCGGGACGGGTCTCAATCAGCCCCAGCATTTT
clone_size: NA
d_call: NA
j_call: TRBJ1-5
v_call: TRBV7-9

cdr3_aa: CASSRQNRPGYGYTF
cdr3_nt: TGTGCCAGCAGTCGCCAGAACCGACCCGGCTATGGCTACACCTTC
clone_size: many
d_call: NA
j_call: TRBJ1-2
v_call: TRBV12-3/TRBV12-4

cdr3_aa: CAISESTDYYGYTF
cdr3_nt: TGTGCCATCAGTGAGTCGACGGATTACTATGGCTACACCTTC
clone_size: few
d_call: NA
j_call: TRBJ1-2
v_call: TRBV10-3

cdr3_aa: CASSFYSSGTYEQYF
cdr3_nt: TGTGCCAGCAGTTTTTATAGCAGCGGTACCTACGAGCAGTACTTC
clone_size: NA
d_call: NA
j_call: TRBJ2-7
v_call: TRBV12-3/TRBV12-4

cdr3_aa: CATSVSSAGDTGELFF
cdr3_nt: TGTGCCACCAGTGTTTCCTCAGCGGGAGACACCGGGGAGCTGTTTTTT
clone_size: few
d_call: TRBD2
j_call: TRBJ2-2
v_call: TRBV24-1

cdr3_aa: CASSMTGGNQPQHF
cdr3_nt: TGTGCCAGCAGTATGACAGGTGGCAATCAGCCCCAGCATTTT
clone_size: few
d_call: NA
j_call: TRBJ1-5
v_call: TRBV2

cdr3_aa: CASSTSGSYLGTDTQYF
cdr3_nt: TGTGCCAGCAGTACTAGCGGGAGTTATCTTGGCACAGATACGCAGTATTTT
clone_size: few
d_call: TRBD2
j_call: TRBJ2-3
v_call: TRBV2

cdr3_aa: CASTESTENQPQHF
cdr3_nt: TGTGCCAGCACTGAGTCGACAGAAAATCAGCCCCAGCATTTT
clone_size: few
d_call: NA
j_call: TRBJ1-5
v_call: TRBV12-3/TRBV12-4

cdr3_aa: CSVGGTDPNQPQHF
cdr3_nt: TGCAGCGTAGGAGGGACAGATCCCAATCAGCCCCAGCATTTT
clone_size: few
d_call: TRBD1
j_call: TRBJ1-5
v_call: TRBV29-1

cdr3_aa: CASSKEEQSFNSPLHF
cdr3_nt: TGTGCCAGCAGCAAAGAGGAACAGTCGTTTAATTCACCCCTCCACTTT
clone_size: NA
d_call: NA
j_call: TRBJ1-6
v_call: TRBV21-1

cdr3_aa: CASSLEGGRAWNEQFF
cdr3_nt: TGCGCCAGCAGCTTGGAAGGCGGGAGGGCCTGGAATGAGCAGTTCTTC
clone_size: few
d_call: TRBD2
j_call: TRBJ2-1
v_call: TRBV5-1

cdr3_aa: CASRGSGSYEQYF
cdr3_nt: TGTGCCAGCAGAGGTAGCGGGAGCTACGAGCAGTACTTC
clone_size: NA
d_call: TRBD2
j_call: TRBJ2-7
v_call: TRBV27

cdr3_aa: CSVPGVSGGYTF
cdr3_nt: TGCAGCGTTCCTGGGGTGTCGGGTGGCTACACCTTC
clone_size: NA
d_call: NA
j_call: TRBJ1-2
v_call: TRBV29-1

cdr3_aa: CAISAHRLTSGNTIYF
cdr3_nt: TGTGCCATCAGTGCCCACCGGTTAACCTCTGGAAACACCATATATTTT
clone_size: few
d_call: NA
j_call: TRBJ1-3
v_call: TRBV10-3

cdr3_aa: CASSYMGGNQPQHF
cdr3_nt: TGTGCCAGCAGTTACATGGGAGGCAATCAGCCCCAGCATTTT
clone_size: NA
d_call: NA
j_call: TRBJ1-5
v_call: TRBV6-5

cdr3_aa: CSARDLGQVTGELFF
cdr3_nt: TGCAGTGCTAGAGATTTGGGGCAGGTCACCGGGGAGCTGTTTTTT
clone_size: NA
d_call: NA
j_call: TRBJ2-2
v_call: TRBV20-1

cdr3_aa: CATKFTGAGRNEQFF
cdr3_nt: TGTGCCACTAAATTTACCGGGGCCGGGAGGAATGAGCAGTTCTTC
clone_size: NA
d_call: TRBD2
j_call: TRBJ2-1
v_call: TRBV6-1

cdr3_aa: CASSEWAEAFF
cdr3_nt: TGTGCCAGCAGTGAATGGGCTGAAGCTTTCTTT
clone_size: few
d_call: NA
j_call: TRBJ1-1
v_call: TRBV6-2/TRBV6-3

cdr3_aa: CASSFTTSGRPEQFF
cdr3_nt: TGCGCCAGCAGCTTTACGACTAGCGGGAGACCTGAGCAGTTCTTC
clone_size: few
d_call: TRBD2
j_call: TRBJ2-1
v_call: TRBV5-1

cdr3_aa: CASSDWTSNQPQHF
cdr3_nt: TGTGCCAGCAGTGATTGGACGAGCAATCAGCCCCAGCATTTT
clone_size: few
d_call: NA
j_call: TRBJ1-5
v_call: TRBV2

cdr3_aa: CASSQDGQGKLYEQYF
cdr3_nt: TGCGCCAGCAGCCAAGATGGGCAGGGGAAATTGTACGAGCAGTACTTC
clone_size: few
d_call: NA
j_call: TRBJ2-7
v_call: TRBV4-3

cdr3_aa: CASSPGPVGTEAFF
cdr3_nt: TGTGCCAGCAGCCCGGGACCGGTGGGGACTGAAGCTTTCTTT
clone_size: NA
d_call: NA
j_call: TRBJ1-1
v_call: TRBV5-5

cdr3_aa: CSGGGTTTPQETQYF
cdr3_nt: TGCAGTGGTGGCGGGACTACCACCCCCCAAGAGACCCAGTACTTC
clone_size: few
d_call: TRBD2
j_call: TRBJ2-5
v_call: TRBV20-1

cdr3_aa: CASSQDEDDGLPLHF
cdr3_nt: TGTGCCAGCAGCCAAGACGAGGACGACGGACTTCCCCTCCACTTT
clone_size: once
d_call: NA
j_call: TRBJ1-6
v_call: TRBV4-2

cdr3_aa: CASSLGQGQGYTF
cdr3_nt: TGTGCCAGCAGTTTGGGACAGGGCCAGGGCTACACCTTC
clone_size: few
d_call: TRBD1
j_call: TRBJ1-2
v_call: TRBV12-3/TRBV12-4

cdr3_aa: CAISESWYSNQAQHF
cdr3_nt: TGTGCCATCAGTGAGTCGTGGTATAGCAATCAGGCCCAGCATTTT
clone_size: NA
d_call: NA
j_call: TRBJ1-5
v_call: TRBV10-3

cdr3_aa: CASSLGTNLNEQFF
cdr3_nt: TGTGCCAGCAGCTTGGGGACTAATCTCAATGAGCAGTTCTTC
clone_size: NA
d_call: TRBD2
j_call: TRBJ2-1
v_call: TRBV11-2

cdr3_aa: CASSLAGRDDETQYF
cdr3_nt: TGCGCCAGCAGCTTGGCCGGCAGGGATGACGAGACCCAGTACTTC
clone_size: NA
d_call: NA
j_call: TRBJ2-5
v_call: TRBV5-1

cdr3_aa: CASWDSMNTEAFF
cdr3_nt: TGTGCCAGTTGGGACAGCATGAACACTGAAGCTTTCTTT
clone_size: few
d_call: TRBD1
j_call: TRBJ1-1
v_call: TRBV19

cdr3_aa: CASSLAGTGLTYEQYF
cdr3_nt: TGTGCCAGCAGTTTAGCGGGGACAGGCCTAACCTACGAGCAGTACTTC
clone_size: NA
d_call: TRBD1
j_call: TRBJ2-7
v_call: TRBV12-3/TRBV12-4

cdr3_aa: CASSQDAGIGSPLHF
cdr3_nt: TGCGCCAGCAGCCAAGACGCAGGGATAGGCTCACCCCTCCACTTT
clone_size: many
d_call: NA
j_call: TRBJ1-6
v_call: TRBV4-3